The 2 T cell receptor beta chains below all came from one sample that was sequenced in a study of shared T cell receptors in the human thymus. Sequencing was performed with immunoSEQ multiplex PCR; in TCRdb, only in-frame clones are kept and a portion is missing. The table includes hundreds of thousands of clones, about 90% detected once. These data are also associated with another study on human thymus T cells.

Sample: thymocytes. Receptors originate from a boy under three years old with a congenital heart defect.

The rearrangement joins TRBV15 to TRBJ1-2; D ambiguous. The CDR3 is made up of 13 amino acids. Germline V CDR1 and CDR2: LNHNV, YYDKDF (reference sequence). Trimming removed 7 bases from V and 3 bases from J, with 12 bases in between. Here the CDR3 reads CATTDGLHYGYTF. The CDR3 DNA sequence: TGTGCCACCACGGACGGACTTCACTATGGCTACACCTTC.

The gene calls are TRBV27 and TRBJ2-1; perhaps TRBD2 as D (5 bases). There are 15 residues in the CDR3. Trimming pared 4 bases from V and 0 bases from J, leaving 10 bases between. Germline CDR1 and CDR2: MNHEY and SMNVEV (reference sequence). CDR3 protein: CASSSSGNSYNEQFF. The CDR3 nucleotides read TGTGCCAGCAGTTCGTCCGGGAACTCCTACAATGAGCAGTTCTTC.